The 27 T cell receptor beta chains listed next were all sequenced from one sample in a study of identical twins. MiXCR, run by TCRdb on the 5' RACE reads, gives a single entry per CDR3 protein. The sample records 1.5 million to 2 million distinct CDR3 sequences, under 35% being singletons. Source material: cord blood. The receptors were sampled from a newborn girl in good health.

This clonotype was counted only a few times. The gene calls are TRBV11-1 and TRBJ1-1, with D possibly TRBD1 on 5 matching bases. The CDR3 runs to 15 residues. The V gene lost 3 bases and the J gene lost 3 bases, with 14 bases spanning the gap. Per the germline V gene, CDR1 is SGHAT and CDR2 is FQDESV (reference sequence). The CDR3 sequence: CASSFPGVGHTEAFF. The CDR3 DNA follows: TGTGCCAGCAGCTTTCCGGGGGTGGGGCACACTGAAGCTTTCTTT.

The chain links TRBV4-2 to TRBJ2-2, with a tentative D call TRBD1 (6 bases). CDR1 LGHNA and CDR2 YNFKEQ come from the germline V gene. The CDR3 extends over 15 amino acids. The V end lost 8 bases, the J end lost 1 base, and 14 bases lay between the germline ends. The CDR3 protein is CASSTPGQNTGELFF. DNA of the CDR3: TGTGCCAGCTCGACTCCGGGACAGAACACCGGGGAGCTGTTTTTT.

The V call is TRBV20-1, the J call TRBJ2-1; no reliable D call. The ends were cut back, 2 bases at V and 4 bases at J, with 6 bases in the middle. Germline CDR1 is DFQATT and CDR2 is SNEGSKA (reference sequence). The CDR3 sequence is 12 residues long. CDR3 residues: CSARSRYNEQFF. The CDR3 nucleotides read TGCAGTGCTAGATCACGGTACAATGAGCAGTTCTTC.

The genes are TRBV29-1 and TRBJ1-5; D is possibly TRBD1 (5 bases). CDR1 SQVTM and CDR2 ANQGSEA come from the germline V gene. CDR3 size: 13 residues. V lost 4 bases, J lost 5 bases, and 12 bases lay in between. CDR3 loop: CSVVQAVDQPQHF. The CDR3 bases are TGCAGCGTTGTACAGGCTGTGGATCAGCCCCAGCATTTT.

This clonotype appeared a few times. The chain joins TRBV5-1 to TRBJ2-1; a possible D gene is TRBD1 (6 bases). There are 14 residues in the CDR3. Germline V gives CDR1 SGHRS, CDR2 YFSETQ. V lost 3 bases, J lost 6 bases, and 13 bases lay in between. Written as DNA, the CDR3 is TGCGCCAGCAGCTCTGACAGGAGCCCCAATGAGCAGTTCTTC. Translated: CASSSDRSPNEQFF. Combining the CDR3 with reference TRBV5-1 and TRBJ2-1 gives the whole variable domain KAGVTQTPRYLIKTRGQQVTLSCSPISGHRSVSWYQQTPGQGLQFLFEYFSETQRNKGNFPGRFSGRQFSNSRSEMNVSTLELGDSALYLCASSSDRSPNEQFFGPGTRLTVL.

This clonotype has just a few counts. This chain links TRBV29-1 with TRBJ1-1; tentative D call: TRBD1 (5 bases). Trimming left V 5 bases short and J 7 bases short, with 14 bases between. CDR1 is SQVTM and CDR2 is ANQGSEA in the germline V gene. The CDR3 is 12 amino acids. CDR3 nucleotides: TGCAGCGTTAAGGGGTTTATTAGTGAAGCTTTCTTT. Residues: CSVKGFISEAFF.

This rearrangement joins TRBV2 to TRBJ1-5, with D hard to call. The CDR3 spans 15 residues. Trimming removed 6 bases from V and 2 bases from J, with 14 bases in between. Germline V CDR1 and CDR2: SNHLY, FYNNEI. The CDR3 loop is CASSDEVEGNQPQHF. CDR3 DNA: TGTGCCAGCAGCGATGAGGTGGAGGGCAATCAGCCCCAGCATTTT.

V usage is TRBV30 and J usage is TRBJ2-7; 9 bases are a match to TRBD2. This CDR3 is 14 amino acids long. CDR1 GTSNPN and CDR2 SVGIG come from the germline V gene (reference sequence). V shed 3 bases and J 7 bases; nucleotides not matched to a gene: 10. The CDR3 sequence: CAWSSLAGTNEQYF. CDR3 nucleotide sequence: TGTGCCTGGAGCTCTCTAGCGGGGACCAATGAGCAGTACTTC.

The CDR3 here is CASSQEQDYEQYF. For the CDR3, the DNA is TGCGCCAGCAGCCAAGAACAGGACTACGAGCAGTACTTC. The V and J genes are TRBV4-1 and TRBJ2-7; D perhaps matches TRBD1 (5 bases). Germline V gene sequence: CDR1 MGHRA, CDR2 YSYEKL. The CDR3 has 13 residues. V dropped 0 bases and J dropped 3 bases, with 6 bases sitting between them.

The CDR3 DNA reads TGTGCCAGCAGTTTAGCGACAGCCGCTTACAATGAGCAGTTCTTC. Residues: CASSLATAAYNEQFF. The V gene is TRBV12-3 or TRBV12-4, the J gene TRBJ2-1; perhaps TRBD1 as D (5 bases). The V end lost 0 bases, the J end lost 4 bases, and 10 bases lay between the germline ends. The CDR3 is made up of 15 amino acids.

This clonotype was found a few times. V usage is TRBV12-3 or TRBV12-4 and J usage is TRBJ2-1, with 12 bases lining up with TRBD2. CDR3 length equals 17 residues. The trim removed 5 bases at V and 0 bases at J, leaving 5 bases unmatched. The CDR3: CASSPSGRASSYNEQFF. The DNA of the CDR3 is TGTGCCAGCAGTCCTAGCGGGAGGGCTAGCTCCTACAATGAGCAGTTCTTC.

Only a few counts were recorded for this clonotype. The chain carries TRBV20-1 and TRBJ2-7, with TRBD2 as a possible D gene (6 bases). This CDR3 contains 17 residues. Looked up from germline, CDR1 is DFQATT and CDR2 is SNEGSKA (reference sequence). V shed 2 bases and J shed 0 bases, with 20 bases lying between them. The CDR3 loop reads CSARHHPGERLSYEQYF. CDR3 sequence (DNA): TGCAGTGCTAGACACCATCCGGGGGAAAGGCTCTCCTACGAGCAGTACTTC.

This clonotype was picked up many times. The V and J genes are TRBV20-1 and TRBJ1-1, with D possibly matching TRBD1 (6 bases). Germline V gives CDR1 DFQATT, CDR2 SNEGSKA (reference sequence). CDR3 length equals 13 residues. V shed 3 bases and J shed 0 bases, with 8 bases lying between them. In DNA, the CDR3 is TGCAGTGCTAGGGGGGGGCTGAACACTGAAGCTTTCTTT. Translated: CSARGGLNTEAFF.

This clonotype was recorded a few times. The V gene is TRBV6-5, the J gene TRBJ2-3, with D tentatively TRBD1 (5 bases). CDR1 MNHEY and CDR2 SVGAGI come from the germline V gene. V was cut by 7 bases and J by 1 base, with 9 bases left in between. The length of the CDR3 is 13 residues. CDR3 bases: TGTGCCAGCACCCTACAGGGCACAGATACGCAGTATTTT. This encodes CASTLQGTDTQYF.

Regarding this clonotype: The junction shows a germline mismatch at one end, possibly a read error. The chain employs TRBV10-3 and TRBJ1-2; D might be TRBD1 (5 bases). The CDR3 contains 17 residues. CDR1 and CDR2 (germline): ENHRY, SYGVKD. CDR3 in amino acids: CAVSEESVVGANYGYTF. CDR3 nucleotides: TGTGCCGTCAGTGAGGAATCCGTGGTGGGGGCTAACTATGGCTACACCTTC.

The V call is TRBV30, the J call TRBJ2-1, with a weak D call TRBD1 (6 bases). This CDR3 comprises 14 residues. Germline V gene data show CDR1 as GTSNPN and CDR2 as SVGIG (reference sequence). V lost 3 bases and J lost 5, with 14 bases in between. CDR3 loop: CAWSRRGGNNEQFF. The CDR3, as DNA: TGTGCCTGGAGCCGAAGAGGGGGAAACAATGAGCAGTTCTTC.

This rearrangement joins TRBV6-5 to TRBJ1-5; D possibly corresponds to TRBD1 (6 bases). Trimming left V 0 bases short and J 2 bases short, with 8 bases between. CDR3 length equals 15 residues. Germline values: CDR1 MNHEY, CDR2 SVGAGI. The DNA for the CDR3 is TGTGCCAGCAGTTACTCAAACAGGGGCAATCAGCCCCAGCATTTT. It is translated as CASSYSNRGNQPQHF.

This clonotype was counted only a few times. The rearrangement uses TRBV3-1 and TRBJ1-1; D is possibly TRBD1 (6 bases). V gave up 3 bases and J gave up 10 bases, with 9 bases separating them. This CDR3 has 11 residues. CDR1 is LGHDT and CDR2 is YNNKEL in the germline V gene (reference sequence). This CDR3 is CASSHEGGAFF. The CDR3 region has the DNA TGTGCCAGCAGCCATGAGGGGGGAGCTTTCTTT. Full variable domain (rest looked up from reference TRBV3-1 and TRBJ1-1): DTAVSQTPKYLVTQMGNDKSIKCEQNLGHDTMYWYKQDSKKFLKIMFSYNNKELIINETVPNRFSPKSPDKAHLNLHINSLELGDSAVYFCASSHEGGAFFGQGTRLTVV.

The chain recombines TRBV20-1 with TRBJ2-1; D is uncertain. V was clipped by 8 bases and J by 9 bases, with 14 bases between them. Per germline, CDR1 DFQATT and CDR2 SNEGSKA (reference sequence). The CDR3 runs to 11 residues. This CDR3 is CSSPLSAEQFF. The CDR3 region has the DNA TGCAGTTCTCCCCTATCGGCTGAGCAGTTCTTC.

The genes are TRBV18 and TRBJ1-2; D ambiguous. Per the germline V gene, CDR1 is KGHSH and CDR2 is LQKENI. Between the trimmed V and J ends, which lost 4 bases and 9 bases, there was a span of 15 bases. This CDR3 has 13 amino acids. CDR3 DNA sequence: TGTGCCAGCTCACTTCGCGGGGAAAGGAGCTACACCTTC. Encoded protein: CASSLRGERSYTF.

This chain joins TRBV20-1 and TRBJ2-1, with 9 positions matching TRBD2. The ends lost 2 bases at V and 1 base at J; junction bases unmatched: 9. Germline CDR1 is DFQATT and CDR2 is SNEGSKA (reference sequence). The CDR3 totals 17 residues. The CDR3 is CSARSGLAGISYNEQFF. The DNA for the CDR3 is TGCAGTGCTAGAAGTGGCCTAGCGGGAATATCCTACAATGAGCAGTTCTTC.

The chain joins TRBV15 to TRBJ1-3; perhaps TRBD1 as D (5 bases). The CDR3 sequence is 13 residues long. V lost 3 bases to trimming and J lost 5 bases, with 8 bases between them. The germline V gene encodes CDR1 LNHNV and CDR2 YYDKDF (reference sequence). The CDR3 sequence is CATSSRERNTIYF. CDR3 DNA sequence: TGTGCCACCAGCAGCAGGGAAAGAAACACCATATATTTT.

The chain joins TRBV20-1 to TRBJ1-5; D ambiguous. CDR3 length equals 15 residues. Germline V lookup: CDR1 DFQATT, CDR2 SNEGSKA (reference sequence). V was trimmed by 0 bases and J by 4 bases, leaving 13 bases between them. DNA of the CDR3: TGCAGTGCTAGAGATCTGGAGACTCTTAATCAGCCCCAGCATTTT. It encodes CSARDLETLNQPQHF.

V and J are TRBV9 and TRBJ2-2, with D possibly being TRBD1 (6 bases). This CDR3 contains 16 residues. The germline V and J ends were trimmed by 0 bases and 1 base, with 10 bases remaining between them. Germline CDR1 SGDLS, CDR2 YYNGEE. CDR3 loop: CASSVGGRGNTGELFF. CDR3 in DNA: TGTGCCAGCAGCGTAGGGGGCAGGGGGAACACCGGGGAGCTGTTTTTT.

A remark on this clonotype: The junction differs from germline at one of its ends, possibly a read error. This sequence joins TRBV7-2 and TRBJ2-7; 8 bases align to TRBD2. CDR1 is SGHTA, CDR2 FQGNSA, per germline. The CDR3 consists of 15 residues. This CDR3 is CASCLPSGSTYEQYF. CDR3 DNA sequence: TGTGCCAGCTGCTTACCTAGCGGGTCTACCTACGAGCAGTACTTC.

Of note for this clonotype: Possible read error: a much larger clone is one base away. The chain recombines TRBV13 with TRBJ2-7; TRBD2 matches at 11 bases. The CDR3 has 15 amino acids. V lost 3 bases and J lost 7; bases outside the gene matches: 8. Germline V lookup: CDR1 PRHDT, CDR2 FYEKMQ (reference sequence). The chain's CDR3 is CASSFPSGGINEQYF. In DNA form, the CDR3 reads TGTGCCAGCAGCTTTCCTAGCGGGGGGATCAATGAGCAGTACTTC. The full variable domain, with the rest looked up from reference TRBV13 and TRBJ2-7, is AAGVIQSPRHLIKEKRETATLKCYPIPRHDTVYWYQQGPGQDPQFLISFYEKMQSDKGSIPDRFSAQQFSDYHSELNMSSLELGDSALYFCASSFPSGGINEQYFGPGTRLTVT.

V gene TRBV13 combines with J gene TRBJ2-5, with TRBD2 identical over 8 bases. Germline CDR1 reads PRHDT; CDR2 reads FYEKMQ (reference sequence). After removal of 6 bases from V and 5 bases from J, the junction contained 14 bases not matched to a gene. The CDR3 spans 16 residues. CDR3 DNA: TGTGCCAGCAGACCACTCTCGGGGGGGGCCCGGGAGACCCAGTACTTC. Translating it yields CASRPLSGGARETQYF.